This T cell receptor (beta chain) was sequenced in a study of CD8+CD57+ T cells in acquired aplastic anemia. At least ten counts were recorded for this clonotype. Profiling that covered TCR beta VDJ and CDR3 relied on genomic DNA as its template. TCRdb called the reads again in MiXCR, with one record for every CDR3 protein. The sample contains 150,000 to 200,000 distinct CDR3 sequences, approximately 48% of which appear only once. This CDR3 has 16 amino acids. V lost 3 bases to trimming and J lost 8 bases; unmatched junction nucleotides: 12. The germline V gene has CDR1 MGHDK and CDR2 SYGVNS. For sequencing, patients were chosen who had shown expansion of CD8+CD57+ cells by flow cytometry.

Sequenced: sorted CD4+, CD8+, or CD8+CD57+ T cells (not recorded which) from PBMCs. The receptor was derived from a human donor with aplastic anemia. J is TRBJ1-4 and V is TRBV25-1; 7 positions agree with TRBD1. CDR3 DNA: TGTGCCAGCAGTGAGAACAGGGGCCGAGGAGGGGAAAAACTGTTTTTT. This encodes CASSENRGRGGEKLFF.